Below, 11 T cell receptor beta chains from the same sample are listed, as sequenced in a study of T cells after yellow fever vaccination. MiXCR, applied by TCRdb to the 5' RACE reads, yields one record per CDR3 protein. The repertoire holds 250,000 to 400,000 distinct CDR3 sequences, with approximately 4% as singletons. Material: PBMCs, obtained 15 days after the yellow fever booster vaccination. The receptors shown here come from a man between 18 and 35 years old who received the YFV17D yellow fever vaccine.

This clonotype was seen many times. The chain employs TRBV12-3 or TRBV12-4 and TRBJ2-1; either TRBD1 or TRBD2 may fit D (5 bases each). The CDR3 sequence is 14 residues long. The V end lost 6 bases, the J end lost 6 bases, and 15 bases lay between the germline ends. CDR3: CASSPVGRSNEQFF. CDR3 in DNA: TGTGCCAGCAGCCCGGTGGGACGGAGCAATGAGCAGTTCTTC.

This chain links TRBV6-5 with TRBJ2-6; 7 positions match TRBD1. Germline values: CDR1 MNHEY, CDR2 SVGAGI. Germline trimming cut 5 bases from V and 0 bases from J; bases unmatched to any gene: 4. CDR3 size: 16 residues. CDR3 bases: TGTGCCAGCAGTCGGGGACAGCGCTCTGGGGCCAACGTCCTGACTTTC. Translation: CASSRGQRSGANVLTF.

This clonotype was found many times. The chain links TRBV20-1 to TRBJ1-1, with D hard to call. This CDR3 is 12 amino acids long. V was cut by 7 bases and J by 1 base, with 10 bases left in between. The germline gives CDR1 DFQATT, CDR2 SNEGSKA (reference sequence). DNA for the CDR3: TGCAGTGTACCCGAAGGGAACACTGAAGCTTTCTTT. Its translation is CSVPEGNTEAFF.

The sample holds many counts of this clonotype. The CDR3 coding sequence is TGTGCCAGCAGACCTGGACTAGCGGGCACCGGGGAGCTGTTTTTT. Translation: CASRPGLAGTGELFF. The V and J genes are TRBV7-9 and TRBJ2-2, with 11 bases lining up with TRBD2. The CDR3 contains 15 residues. Looked up from germline, CDR1 is SEHNR and CDR2 is FQNEAQ (reference sequence). With 6 bases clipped from V and 4 bases from J, the junction kept 4 bases outside the gene matches.

This chain links TRBV7-2 with TRBJ1-1; TRBD1 matches at 7 bases. The CDR3 sequence is 15 residues long. CDR1 and CDR2 (germline): SGHTA, FQGNSA. J was trimmed by 5 bases and V by 5 bases; bases with no gene match: 11. The CDR3 region has the DNA TGTGCCAGCAGCCCTCGGGAGGGGGCGCGTACTGAAGCTTTCTTT. It codes for CASSPREGARTEAFF.

Ten or more counts support this clonotype. The genes are TRBV2 and TRBJ2-7; TRBD1 is a possible D gene (6 bases). Trimming pared 2 bases from V and 3 bases from J, leaving 8 bases between. The CDR3 has 13 residues. Germline CDR1 and CDR2: SNHLY and FYNNEI. CDR3 residues: CASSESGHYEQYV. The CDR3 region has the DNA TGTGCCAGCAGTGAATCGGGACACTACGAGCAGTACGTC.

The V and J genes are TRBV7-2 and TRBJ1-2; 9 bases are shared with TRBD1. This CDR3 contains 14 residues. V was clipped by 4 bases and J by 4 bases; unmatched bases: 4. Germline V gene data show CDR1 as SGHTA and CDR2 as FQGNSA. CDR3 protein: CASSWGTGRYGYTF. For the CDR3, the DNA is TGTGCCAGCAGCTGGGGGACAGGGCGCTATGGCTACACCTTC.

The chain joins TRBV6-1 to TRBJ2-7; D unclear. Trimming left V 3 bases short and J 2 bases short, with 11 bases between. Germline assignment: CDR1 MNHNS and CDR2 SASEGT. The CDR3 extends over 14 amino acids. This CDR3 reads CASSDLSLTYEQYV. CDR3 in DNA: TGTGCCAGCAGTGATTTGTCATTGACCTACGAGCAGTACGTC.

In this sample, this clonotype turned up many times. The chain employs TRBV28 and TRBJ2-4, with D hard to call. V shed 8 bases and J shed 6 bases, with 8 bases lying between them. This CDR3 is 11 amino acids long. Germline values: CDR1 MDHEN, CDR2 SYDVKM. The CDR3 coding sequence is TGTGCCAGCTCCCGGGTAAACATTCAGTACTTC. Translation: CASSRVNIQYF.

The chain is built from TRBV24-1 and TRBJ1-1; D gene unclear. CDR3 length: 13 residues. V was clipped by 5 bases and J by 1 base, with 7 bases between them. The germline V gene encodes CDR1 KGHDR and CDR2 SFDVKD. CDR3 in amino acids: CATSVPGNTEAFF. As DNA, the CDR3 is TGTGCCACCAGTGTTCCCGGGAACACTGAAGCTTTCTTT.

This clonotype was counted at least ten times. CDR3 residues: CASSPGDLAYEQYV. CDR3 DNA: TGCGCCAGCAGCCCGGGGGACCTAGCCTACGAGCAGTACGTC. V and J are TRBV5-1 and TRBJ2-7, with TRBD2 as a possible D gene (6 bases). Looked up from germline, CDR1 is SGHRS and CDR2 is YFSETQ. The CDR3 spans 14 residues. Between the trimmed V and J ends, which lost 4 bases and 2 bases, there was a span of 13 bases.